This T cell receptor beta chain was sequenced for a study of blood T cell repertoires in COVID-19 (dated by TCRdb to the early 2020s). For the study in its entirety: Samples covering the acute and convalescent phases of COVID-19 were provided by collaborators in the United States, Italy and Spain. The repertoires were made available in a free public database intended to serve as a resource for research on the immune response to SARS-CoV-2. HLA class I and class II types, where available, came from metadata supplied by the sample provider rather than from assay-based typing. The samples were drawn from two sources: the first 160 participants of the ongoing ImmuneRACE study, and 950 to 1,500 subjects contributed by 6 global collaborators. Subjects who had been exposed to COVID-19, were actively infected with it, or had recovered from it provided the deeply sampled blood TCRbeta repertoires that made up the dataset. The material from the prospective study consisted of cDNA or gDNA derived from T cells, B-cell-depleted T cells, or PBMCs. Nearly every sample came with metadata listing a de-identified subject ID, COVID-19 status, age in years and sex. What the research found in general, with its limitations: Clinical and demographic metadata were provided uncurated, with the amount varying by source and participant.

Notes on this clone: The antigen this receptor binds is unknown. The input lacks base qualities; no much larger clone sits a single base away.

In the prospective study, participants were roughly 18 to 95 years old, resided in under 30 geographic areas of the United States, and were enrolled through a virtual design. In the prospective study, participants were assigned to cohorts based on the clinical history participants reported in a screening survey and a study questionnaire. For ImmuneRACE Cohort 3, a participant was defined as recovered based on two consecutive negative NP/OP PCR tests, clearance by a healthcare professional, or resolution of symptoms. Mobile phlebotomists in the prospective study collected whole blood, serum and a nasopharyngeal or oropharyngeal swab from every participant. Prospective study participants could optionally give additional blood draws and questionnaires over a roughly two-month period. Before DNA extraction, prospective study blood samples were shipped either frozen or at room temperature. V was cut back by 2 bases and J by 6 bases, leaving a gap of 9 bases between them. Spanning cysteine to phenylalanine, the CDR3 consists of 12 amino acids. Only CDR3 DNA is held: 36 bases, read in frame from base 1. CDR1 and CDR2 are drawn from the germline V gene (reference sequence): GTSNPN, SVGIG.

The immunoSEQ Assay, a bias-controlled multiplex PCR, was used to amplify TCRbeta CDR3 regions from genomic DNA. In the original analysis: The number of nucleated cells in each sample was estimated by amplification of reference gene primers within the assay. To quantify the absolute abundance of each unique TCRbeta CDR3 rearrangement, sequence reads were collapsed and filtered. For each sample, productive Simpson clonality was calculated as the square root of Simpson's diversity index over productive rearrangements. TCRdb holds this immuneACCESS table with in-frame rearrangements only. Some clones are missing; in checked studies, unresolved V genes explain under half, and the rest has no known cause. That table furnishes V, J and clone size, whereas the DNA furnished D and trimming. The table for this sample lists more than 150,000 clones; more than 85% of them were counted only once. The top ten constitute 6% to 7.5% of the sample.

The sequence was obtained from a woman between 45 and 60 years old who had recovered from COVID-19. Recombination connected TRBV30 to TRBJ2-3, with the D segment identity uncertain. The sequencing sample was made of PBMCs or T cells enriched from blood (not recorded which). The CDR3: CAWSQSGDTQYF. Here is the DNA: TGTGCCTGGAGTCAAAGTGGCGATACGCAGTATTTT.